This T cell receptor (beta chain) was identified in a study of T cell changes during pregnancy in multiple sclerosis. The ends were cut back, 1 base at V and 2 bases at J, with 7 bases in the middle. Germline lookup yields CDR1 SQVTM and CDR2 ANQGSEA. The CDR3 extends over 13 amino acids. Sequencing used immunoSEQ multiplex PCR; TCRdb keeps in-frame clones, though not all of them. The table records tens of thousands of clones, 75% to 90% of them present only once. This sequence joins TRBV29-1 and TRBJ2-3; TRBD1 might be the D (6 bases). Sample: CD4+ T cells from peripheral blood mononuclear cells, taken in the first trimester of pregnancy. The clonotype was recovered from a female donor in good health, enrolled as a control in a pregnancy study. In nucleotides, the CDR3 is TGCAGCGTTGAAGGGACAGACACAGATACGCAGTATTTT. Encoded protein: CSVEGTDTDTQYF.